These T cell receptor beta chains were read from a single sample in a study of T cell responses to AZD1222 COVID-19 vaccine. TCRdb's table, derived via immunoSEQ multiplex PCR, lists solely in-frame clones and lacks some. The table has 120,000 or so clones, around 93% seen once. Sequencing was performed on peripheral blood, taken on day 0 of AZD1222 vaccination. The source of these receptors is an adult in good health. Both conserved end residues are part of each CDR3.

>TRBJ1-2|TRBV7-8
CASSLGSAYGYTF
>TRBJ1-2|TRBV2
CASTETGDYGYTF
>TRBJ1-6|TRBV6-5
CASGQGNNSPLHF
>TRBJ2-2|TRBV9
CASSTHTGELFF
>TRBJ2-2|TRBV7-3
CASSREGQGTPGELFF
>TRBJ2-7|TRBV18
CASSPTQGDEQYF
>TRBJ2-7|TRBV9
CASSPDLDRVSYEQYF
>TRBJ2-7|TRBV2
CASSQMGGSYEQYF
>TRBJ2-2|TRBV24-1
CATSDLGGRNTGELFF
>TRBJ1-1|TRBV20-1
CSAIDTEAFF
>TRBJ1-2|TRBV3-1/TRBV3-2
CASSLGQGARGYTF
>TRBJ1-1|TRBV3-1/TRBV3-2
CASSQRSETEAFF
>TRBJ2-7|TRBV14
CASSHWTSGNSYEQYF
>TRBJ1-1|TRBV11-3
CASSLGQTTSNTEAFF
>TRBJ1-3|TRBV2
CASSAGSSGNTIYF
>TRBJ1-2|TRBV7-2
CASSLGPGGSRGYTF
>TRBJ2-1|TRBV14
CARGNLAGGYNEQFF
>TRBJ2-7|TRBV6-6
CASSYSIRESRYEQYF
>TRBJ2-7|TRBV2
CASSAGQGAYEQYF
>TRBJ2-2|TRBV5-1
CASSQGPLPHTGELFF
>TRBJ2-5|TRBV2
CASSDSGQGTETQYF
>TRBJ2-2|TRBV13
CASSLEWQPNTGELFF
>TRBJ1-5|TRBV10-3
CAISEDSSQPQHF